This TCR beta chain comes out of a study of beta chain features in type 1 diabetes. In the study overall: The study found patients and healthy donors alike in age, gender and cell yields. Regarding the study as a whole: Within each of all four CD4+ subsets, Type 1 diabetes patients had TCRB CDR3s that were moderately but significantly shorter.

Expressed TCRB transcripts were sequenced, since all the RNA that had been isolated was reverse transcribed. Profiled with immunoSEQ multiplex PCR; TCRdb holds only in-frame clones, not every one. The sample lists roughly 700,000 clones; roughly an eighth were seen once. With 4 bases removed from V and 5 bases from J, the gap between germline ends came to 12 bases. The germline V gene encodes CDR1 SGHDT and CDR2 YYEEEE. The CDR3 covers 14 residues. This clone was detected a few times. Its antigen is still unknown. Every single donor gave one heparinised blood draw, and these averaged roughly 100 mL. Naive, central memory, regulatory and stem cell-like memory cells within the CD4+ compartment were sorted using CD45RO/CCR7/CD25/CD127/CD95/CD27.

This rearrangement joins TRBV5-6 to TRBJ2-2; no clear D gene. The sequencing sample was made of naive CD4+ T cells from blood. This clonotype originated in a man between 18 and 35 years old with type 1 diabetes. The CDR3 loop reads CASSIRLSTGELFF. In DNA, the CDR3 is TGTGCCAGCAGCATCAGATTGAGTACCGGGGAGCTGTTTTTT.